This record covers a single TCR beta chain. Its antigen is still unknown. This entry comes from a study of T-cell memory formation after mild COVID-19. Study outcomes and limitations: Specificity for SARS-CoV-2 was not confirmed among the second-wave clones peaking on day 37. Memory cells collected pre-infection included some clones that later responded, suggesting cross-reactive memory joined.

Trimming removed 1 base at V and 2 bases at J, with 17 bases between. This CDR3 contains 17 residues. Germline V gene data show CDR1 as SGHTA and CDR2 as FQGNSA. TCRdb reprocessed the 5' RACE reads via MiXCR and lists one record per CDR3 protein. The data show around 260,000 distinct CDR3 sequences, with 15% to 20% seen just once and 22% held by the top ten. The chain uses TRBV7-2 and TRBJ2-5; the D gene is possibly TRBD2 (5 bases). The material sequenced was PBMCs or a T cell subset sorted from them (not recorded which). The TCR originated in a man between 18 and 29 years old who had mild COVID-19 (a few samples of this study predate the infection). Cell type and time point are not known. The CDR3 region is CASSLGAGWRIQETQYF. Written as DNA, the CDR3 is TGTGCCAGCAGCTTAGGGGCGGGCTGGCGGATACAAGAGACCCAGTACTTC. The variable domain in full, completed from reference TRBV7-2 and TRBJ2-5, reads GAGVSQSPSNKVTEKGKDVELRCDPISGHTALYWYRQSLGQGLEFLIYFQGNSAPDKSGLPSDRFSAERTGGSVSTLTIQRTQQEDSAVYLCASSLGAGWRIQETQYFGPGTRLLVL.